A selection of T cell receptor beta chains follows, all from one sample in a study of T cells in Graves' hyperthyroidism and ophthalmopathy. From the multiplex PCR reads, TCRdb called clonotypes with MiXCR, one entry per CDR3 protein. Of about 410,000 distinct CDR3 sequences listed, about 14% are singletons. The material sequenced was blood. Receptors originate from a woman aged 25-40 years with Graves' ophthalmopathy. The conserved cysteine and the conserved F or W are not part of the CDR3 here. Fields, in order: J gene, V gene, CDR3 length, CDR3 protein.

TRBJ2-2,TRBV7-9,12,ASGKSGGTGELF
TRBJ2-2,TRBV3-1,11,ASSRGLAGELF
TRBJ1-2,TRBV12-3/TRBV12-4,12,ASRRLGGAYGYT
TRBJ1-6,TRBV28,10,ASSRGGRPLH
TRBJ2-7,TRBV20-1,12,SAPKRGGTYEQY
TRBJ1-2,TRBV6-2/TRBV6-3,13,ASSSLGSANYGYT
TRBJ1-6,TRBV30,13,AWSVPPQVSSPLH
TRBJ2-5,TRBV28,12,ASSLRDRGETQY
TRBJ1-2,TRBV6-1,11,ASSIKWGYGYT
TRBJ2-5,TRBV5-1,8,ASSPETQY
TRBJ1-6,TRBV30,16,AWSVWTGDFSYNSPLH
TRBJ2-5,TRBV5-1,12,ASKGGGSGETQH
TRBJ2-7,TRBV2,12,ASSRTGAEDEQY
TRBJ1-3,TRBV20-1,11,SSQGFSGNTIY
TRBJ2-1,TRBV2,14,ASSEAPFGEYNEQF
TRBJ2-7,TRBV28,12,ASSLQYARGGQY